The 30 T cell receptor beta chains below were found in one sample sequenced in a study of beta chain features in type 1 diabetes (dated by TCRdb to 2017 to 2018). Libraries were made using the immunoSEQ multiplex PCR assay. The entire isolated RNA was reverse transcribed using the High Capacity cDNA Reverse Transcription Kit, and thus expressed TCRB transcripts were sequenced. TCRdb took this table from immuneACCESS and kept in-frame rearrangements with V and J called. Such tables lack part of the clones; where checked against another copy, unresolved V genes explain under half of the gap, and the rest is unexplained. The sample table shows around 450,000 clones, and roughly 11% are seen once. Together, the top ten hold over 0.035% of the sample. Material: naive CD4+ T cells from blood. The cell subset or site tag for this specimen amounts to: true naive CD4+ T cells. The receptors here all came from a woman between 18 and 30 years old in good health.

The rearrangement links TRBV4-3 to TRBJ1-1; D gene uncertain. Trimming shortened V by 0 bases and J by 11 bases, and 13 bases separated the two germline ends. This CDR3 has 13 residues. Germline CDR1 and CDR2: LGHNA and YSLEER. The chain's CDR3 is CASSQDPPGRAFF. The CDR3 DNA follows: TGCGCCAGCAGCCAAGACCCCCCCGGCAGGGCTTTCTTT.

This chain links TRBV12-5 with TRBJ1-2; D is ambiguous. Trimming removed 5 bases from V and 1 base from J, with 11 bases in between. The CDR3 is 14 amino acids. CDR1 is LGHNT and CDR2 is FRNRAP in the germline V gene. Here the CDR3 DNA reads TGTGCTAGTGGTCCCCCACCGTGTAACTATGGCTACACCTTC. Translated: CASGPPPCNYGYTF.

The chain recombines TRBV2 with TRBJ2-7; 7 bases agree with TRBD1. The germline V gene has CDR1 SNHLY and CDR2 FYNNEI. V shed 7 bases and J 7 bases; nucleotides not matched to a gene: 13. There are 14 residues in the CDR3. The CDR3 coding sequence is TGTGCCAGCAAGACCGGGACAGCCTCGGGTGAGCAGTACTTC. Translating gives CASKTGTASGEQYF.

The rearrangement uses TRBV27 and TRBJ2-6; no reliable D call. Per the germline V gene, CDR1 is MNHEY and CDR2 is SMNVEV (reference sequence). V lost 10 bases to trimming and J lost 4 bases, with 20 bases between them. This CDR3 comprises 16 residues. CDR3 sequence: CATNLIGSQGANVLTF. The DNA for the CDR3 is TGTGCCACCAATCTAATAGGGTCCCAGGGGGCCAACGTCCTGACTTTC.

The chain couples TRBV7-2 to TRBJ2-5; D may correspond to TRBD1 or TRBD2 (5 bases each). CDR1 is SGHTA, CDR2 FQGNSA, per germline. There are 14 residues in the CDR3. Trimming took 5 bases from V and 3 from J, leaving 13 bases between them. The CDR3 region has the DNA TGTGCCAGCAGCCGCCAACGAGGGGAAGAGACCCAGTACTTC. It yields the protein CASSRQRGEETQYF.

This clone turned up a few times. V and J are TRBV5-4 and TRBJ1-2; the match to TRBD1 covers 9 bases. In germline, CDR1 is SGHNT, CDR2 YYREEE (reference sequence). Trimming cost V 3 bases and J 8 bases; bases outside gene matches: 2. CDR3 size: 12 residues. The CDR3 reads CASSWDRVGYTF. CDR3 in DNA: TGTGCCAGCAGCTGGGACAGGGTAGGCTACACCTTC.

This clone appeared a few times. The V call is TRBV4-3, the J call TRBJ2-6; 8 nucleotides match TRBD1. The junction had 13 bases not matched to a gene; V was cut back by 3 bases and J by 0 bases. This CDR3 comprises 20 residues. The V gene's germline CDR1 is LGHNA and CDR2 YSLEER. The CDR3 nucleotides read TGCGCCAGCAGCCAGGAAACCGGAGGGGGACAGGACTCTGGGGCCAACGTCCTGACTTTC. Encoded protein: CASSQETGGGQDSGANVLTF.

The chain employs TRBV25-1 and TRBJ2-1; TRBD2 is a possible D gene (5 bases). Germline V gene lookup returns CDR1 MGHDK and CDR2 SYGVNS. The CDR3 is 16 amino acids. With 4 bases removed from V and 8 bases from J, the gap between germline ends came to 21 bases. CDR3 in DNA: TGTGCCAGCAGTGGCCCTGTGAGAGGGAAGTTGGATGAGCAGTTCTTC. Translating it yields CASSGPVRGKLDEQFF.

This clone has more than one count but fewer than ten. This chain joins TRBV4-1 and TRBJ1-6, with D possibly TRBD1 on 6 matching bases. The CDR3 runs 16 residues. The germline V gene encodes CDR1 MGHRA and CDR2 YSYEKL. V was pared by 0 bases and J by 10 bases, with 16 bases between. CDR3: CASSQETQGYRSPLHF. The DNA for the CDR3 is TGCGCCAGCAGCCAAGAGACTCAGGGGTACAGGTCACCCCTCCACTTT.

This chain joins TRBV28 and TRBJ2-7, with 9 positions matching TRBD1. The V segment lost 5 bases and the J segment 5 bases; nucleotides outside the gene matches: 10. This CDR3 comprises 15 residues. From germline, CDR1 is MDHEN and CDR2 SYDVKM. DNA for the CDR3: TGTGCCAGCAGTAAGCCCGGGACAGGGATCAACGAGCAGTACGTC. The encoded protein is CASSKPGTGINEQYV.

The V and J genes are TRBV9 and TRBJ1-3; no clear D. Germline CDR1 is SGDLS and CDR2 is YYNGEE. The CDR3 is 13 amino acids. Trimming left V 5 bases short and J 0 bases short, with 6 bases between. CDR3 amino acids: CASRSTSGNTIYF. CDR3 DNA: TGTGCCAGCAGGAGTACCTCTGGAAACACCATATATTTT.

This clone was observed a handful of times. The chain is built from TRBV5-8 and TRBJ1-4; no clear D. Trimming took off 3 bases at V and 2 bases at J, with 11 bases between the two ends. The CDR3 runs to 15 residues. Germline CDR1 reads SGHTS; CDR2 reads YDEGEE. The DNA for the CDR3 is TGTGCCAGCAGCTATAACGGTGTCACTAATGAAAAACTGTTTTTT. It codes for CASSYNGVTNEKLFF. Filled out from reference TRBV5-8 and TRBJ1-4, the complete variable domain reads EAGVTQSPTHLIKTRGQQATLRCSPISGHTSVYWYQQALGLGLQFLLWYDEGEERNRGNFPPRFSGRQFPNYSSELNVNALELEDSALYLCASSYNGVTNEKLFFGSGTQLSVL.

In its sample, this clone was seen a few times. The genes are TRBV10-3 and TRBJ2-5; D not certain. The germline V gene encodes CDR1 ENHRY and CDR2 SYGVKD. Between the trimmed V and J ends, which lost 6 bases and 2 bases, there was a span of 16 bases. CDR3 size: 15 residues. The CDR3, as DNA: TGTGCCATCAGCCCAAAATCAGACAATCAAGAGACCCAGTACTTC. It translates to CAISPKSDNQETQYF.

This sequence joins TRBV18 and TRBJ1-1, with D possibly TRBD1 on 5 matching bases. In germline, CDR1 is KGHSH, CDR2 LQKENI. This CDR3 spans 11 amino acids. V shed 10 bases and J shed 7 bases, with 13 bases lying between them. This CDR3 reads CATSRGDEAFF. CDR3 DNA: TGTGCCACTTCTCGAGGGGATGAAGCTTTCTTT.

The chain uses TRBV11-2 and TRBJ2-1; 9 nucleotides align to TRBD2. The CDR3 is 15 residues long. Trimming at V came to 2 bases and at J to 3 bases, leaving 2 bases not matched to a gene. In germline, CDR1 is SGHAT, CDR2 FQNNGV. The CDR3 sequence: CASSLIAGVYNEQFF. The DNA for the CDR3 is TGTGCCAGCAGCTTAATAGCGGGAGTCTACAATGAGCAGTTCTTC.

This clone has only a few counts. At the DNA level, this CDR3 is encoded by other sequences in the same sample as well. The gene calls are TRBV5-1 and TRBJ2-1, with no clear D. The length of the CDR3 is 12 residues. The V and J ends lost 0 bases and 7 bases respectively, with 5 bases between them. Per germline, CDR1 SGHRS and CDR2 YFSETQ. CDR3 in amino acids: CASSLGVNEQFF. In nucleotides, the CDR3 is TGCGCCAGCAGCTTGGGCGTGAATGAGCAGTTCTTC.

CDR3 coding DNA: TGCAGCCCCGCCTCGATACAGGGGGTTGGCACTGAAGCTTTCTTT. Amino acids: CSPASIQGVGTEAFF. The chain couples TRBV29-1 to TRBJ1-1; 8 nucleotides agree with TRBD1. The CDR3 has 15 residues. Unmatched junction bases numbered 15, after V lost 8 bases and J lost 4 bases. From germline, CDR1 is SQVTM and CDR2 ANQGSEA.

The gene calls are TRBV2 and TRBJ2-7; D is uncertain. Between the trimmed V and J ends, which lost 4 bases and 0 bases, there was a span of 7 bases. The CDR3 is made up of 13 amino acids. Looked up from germline, CDR1 is SNHLY and CDR2 is FYNNEI. The CDR3 DNA sequence: TGTGCCAGCAGTGTGAGGAACTCCTACGAGCAGTACGTC. This gives the protein CASSVRNSYEQYV.

This clone was counted a few times. The genes are TRBV5-1 and TRBJ2-3, with 10 nucleotides matching TRBD1. V shed 2 bases, J shed 4 bases, and the junction held 1 base outside the gene matches. Germline V gene data show CDR1 as SGHRS and CDR2 as YFSETQ. The CDR3 is 14 residues long. Here the CDR3 reads CASSFGTGADTQYF. CDR3 sequence (DNA): TGCGCCAGCAGCTTCGGGACAGGGGCAGATACGCAGTATTTT.

This clone has only a few counts. The conserved phenylalanine or tryptophan is not found at the CDR3 terminus, so this likely reflects a read error. Because the CDR3's place on the DNA is in doubt, the DNA is left out and the CDR3 is given as listed by TCRdb. This sequence joins TRBV4-3 and TRBJ1-1; no DNA check was done on the table's D call, TRBD1. Germline CDR1 reads LGHNA; CDR2 reads YSLEER. The length of the CDR3 is 13 amino acids, counting both ends. The CDR3 loop reads CASSQARAAGALI.

The V gene is TRBV7-2, the J gene TRBJ2-5; D might be TRBD1 or TRBD2, each matching 5 bases. Trimming stripped 2 bases from V and 2 bases from J, with 12 bases between. From germline, CDR1 is SGHTA and CDR2 FQGNSA. CDR3 length equals 15 residues. The DNA for the CDR3 is TGTGCCAGCAGCTTACAGGGACCGGGGCAAGAGACCCAGTACTTC. Its translation: CASSLQGPGQETQYF.

There are a few counts of this clone. The genes are TRBV5-1 and TRBJ2-7; D remains ambiguous. V lost 0 bases, J lost 5 bases, and 15 bases lay in between. This CDR3 has 15 amino acids. The germline CDR1 and CDR2 sequences are SGHRS and YFSETQ. The DNA of the CDR3 is TGCGCCAGCAGCTTGGAACCGCGTTCCGCGGACGAGCAGTACTTC. Translating it yields CASSLEPRSADEQYF.

This clone was seen only a few times. This rearrangement joins TRBV7-2 to TRBJ2-3; D call uncertain. V shed 5 bases and J shed 4 bases, with 19 bases lying between them. Germline V gives CDR1 SGHTA, CDR2 FQGNSA. CDR3 length equals 16 residues. The CDR3, as DNA: TGTGCCAGCAGCGCCAGACGGAATAGGTTATCAGATACGCAGTATTTT. This codes for CASSARRNRLSDTQYF. Looking up the rest from reference TRBV7-2 and TRBJ2-3 gives the full variable domain: GAGVSQSPSNKVTEKGKDVELRCDPISGHTALYWYRQSLGQGLEFLIYFQGNSAPDKSGLPSDRFSAERTGGSVSTLTIQRTQQEDSAVYLCASSARRNRLSDTQYFGPGTRLTVL.

This chain links TRBV7-6 with TRBJ2-7, with 9 nucleotides matching TRBD1. Germline V CDR1 and CDR2: SGHVS, FNYEAQ. This CDR3 is built from 13 residues. Trimming cost V 1 base and J 6 bases; bases outside gene matches: 1. The CDR3 nucleotides are TGTGCCAGCAGCTTAGGGACAGGGGCCGAGCAGTACTTC. This translates into CASSLGTGAEQYF.

This clone was picked up a small number of times. The V call is TRBV7-6, the J call TRBJ2-2; D unclear. Trimming cost V 5 bases and J 4 bases, with 8 bases left between them. Germline V gene lookup returns CDR1 SGHVS and CDR2 FNYEAQ. This CDR3 spans 13 amino acids. CDR3 residues: CASSRVLTGELFF. The CDR3 coding sequence is TGTGCCAGCAGCCGGGTCCTCACCGGGGAGCTGTTTTTT.

This clone was observed a handful of times. The V call is TRBV7-9, the J call TRBJ2-3; 8 bases align to TRBD2. V was pared by 3 bases and J by 0 bases, with 5 bases of the junction left unmatched. The germline CDR1 and CDR2 sequences are SEHNR and FQNEAQ (reference sequence). The CDR3 is 16 amino acids. DNA for the CDR3: TGTGCCAGCAGCTTCCGACTAGCGACTAGCACAGATACGCAGTATTTT. It yields the protein CASSFRLATSTDTQYF.

In its sample, this clone was seen a few times. Other DNA variants within this sample encode the same CDR3. The chain is built from TRBV30 and TRBJ1-2; 7 nucleotides agree with TRBD1. CDR1 is GTSNPN, CDR2 SVGIG, per germline (reference sequence). The CDR3 totals 12 residues. J was trimmed by 5 bases and V by 3 bases; bases with no gene match: 3. The CDR3 DNA is TGTGCCTGGAGCGAACAGGGGTATGGCTACACCTTC. This gives the protein CAWSEQGYGYTF.

The rearrangement uses TRBV4-3 and TRBJ1-6; D remains ambiguous. CDR1 and CDR2 (germline): LGHNA, YSLEER. This CDR3 region has 14 residues. V was trimmed by 2 bases and J by 6 bases, leaving 8 bases between them. The DNA for the CDR3 is TGCGCCAGCAGCCAATTTGGTCGTAATTCACCCCTCCACTTT. It yields the protein CASSQFGRNSPLHF.

Only a few counts were recorded for this clone. The chain recombines TRBV7-2 with TRBJ2-1; D gene uncertain. The V gene lost 6 bases and the J gene lost 7 bases, with 10 bases spanning the gap. This CDR3 comprises 12 residues. Germline CDR1 reads SGHTA; CDR2 reads FQGNSA. As DNA, the CDR3 is TGTGCCAGCAGTCATCCTGGGAATGAGCAGTTCTTC. This encodes CASSHPGNEQFF.

This clone was observed a few times. The V call is TRBV10-3, the J call TRBJ1-2; possible D gene TRBD1, 5 bases. Between the trimmed V and J ends, which lost 10 bases and 5 bases, there was a span of 17 bases. The V gene's germline CDR1 is ENHRY and CDR2 SYGVKD. The CDR3 is 13 residues long. In DNA form, the CDR3 reads TGTGCCACGCGAACGACAGTCGTGTATGGCTACACCTTC. Protein: CATRTTVVYGYTF.